The 11 T cell receptor beta chains reported below all come from one sample, sequenced in a study of blood T cell repertoires in COVID-19. Sequenced by immunoSEQ multiplex PCR; TCRdb stores in-frame clones only, minus some. Of roughly 180,000 clones listed, more than 70% are singletons. Sequencing used peripheral blood. The receptors here all came from an older woman with acute or convalescent COVID-19.

The CDR3 is CASSSYRGDGYTF. The CDR3, as DNA: TGTGCCAGCAGTTCGTACAGGGGAGATGGCTACACCTTC. This chain joins TRBV12-3 or TRBV12-4 and TRBJ1-2, with 7 bases identical to TRBD1. CDR3 length: 13 amino acids. V was pared by 4 bases and J by 6 bases, with 5 bases of the junction left unmatched.

This rearrangement joins TRBV6-6 to TRBJ1-4, with 8 positions matching TRBD1. The germline CDR1 and CDR2 sequences are MNHNY and SVGAGI (reference sequence). CDR3 length equals 14 residues. V was pared by 2 bases and J by 7 bases, with 3 bases of the junction left unmatched. The CDR3 coding sequence is TGTGCCAGCAGTTACCGAGACAGGGGTGAAAAACTGTTTTTT. Translated: CASSYRDRGEKLFF.

The J gene is TRBJ1-4, the V gene TRBV6-5; D gene unclear. Trimming took off 5 bases at V and 1 base at J, with 8 bases between the two ends. Germline V gene sequence: CDR1 MNHEY, CDR2 SVGAGI. This CDR3 contains 14 residues. In DNA, the CDR3 is TGTGCCAGCAGTAGCGTGGGAACTAATGAAAAACTGTTTTTT. Translation: CASSSVGTNEKLFF.

This clone was observed a few times. The genes are TRBV4-1 and TRBJ2-1; 7 positions match TRBD2. With V trimmed by 2 bases and J by 2 bases, 3 bases remained unmatched. The CDR3 is 15 residues long. CDR1 is MGHRA, CDR2 YSYEKL, per germline. The CDR3 reads CASSQLADTYNEQFF. The DNA for the CDR3 is TGCGCCAGCAGCCAACTAGCGGATACCTACAATGAGCAGTTCTTC.

The gene calls are TRBV5-1 and TRBJ2-7; TRBD1 aligns across 7 bases. The J segment lost 2 bases and the V segment lost 0 bases, leaving 5 bases of the junction unmatched. The CDR3 sequence is 15 residues long. Germline V lookup: CDR1 SGHRS, CDR2 YFSETQ. The CDR3 loop reads CASSLVTGMAYEQYF. CDR3 DNA: TGCGCCAGCAGCTTGGTGACAGGGATGGCCTACGAGCAGTACTTC. Using reference TRBV5-1 and TRBJ2-7 for the parts outside the CDR3, the full variable domain is KAGVTQTPRYLIKTRGQQVTLSCSPISGHRSVSWYQQTPGQGLQFLFEYFSETQRNKGNFPGRFSGRQFSNSRSEMNVSTLELGDSALYLCASSLVTGMAYEQYFGPGTRLTVT.

The table lists this clone with a few counts. V is TRBV10-3 and J is TRBJ1-2, with 9 positions matching TRBD1. V lost 6 bases, J lost 5 bases, and 4 bases stayed unmatched. Germline V gives CDR1 ENHRY, CDR2 SYGVKD. This CDR3 spans 13 amino acids. CDR3 sequence reads: CAISSGTGYGYTF. CDR3 sequence (DNA): TGTGCCATCAGCTCGGGGACAGGGTATGGCTACACCTTC.

This sequence joins TRBV10-3 and TRBJ2-1; TRBD2 matches at 7 bases. The CDR3 length is 14 residues. From germline, CDR1 is ENHRY and CDR2 SYGVKD. V lost 9 bases, J lost 2 bases, and 7 bases stayed unmatched. This CDR3 reads CAIAGDSTYNEQFF. The CDR3 DNA follows: TGTGCCATTGCGGGGGACTCCACCTACAATGAGCAGTTCTTC.

The chain couples TRBV28 to TRBJ2-5; tentative D call: TRBD2 (6 bases). Trimming removed 3 bases from V and 2 bases from J, with 13 bases in between. The CDR3 is 15 amino acids. CDR1 and CDR2 from the germline V gene are MDHEN and SYDVKM. The CDR3 spells CASSLGGGLQETQYF. The CDR3 nucleotides are TGTGCCAGCAGTTTGGGGGGAGGCCTTCAAGAGACCCAGTACTTC.

The chain uses TRBV24-1 and TRBJ2-3, with a weak D call TRBD1 (5 bases). The V end lost 3 bases, the J end lost 7 bases, and 13 bases lay between the germline ends. This CDR3 is built from 14 residues. CDR1 KGHDR and CDR2 SFDVKD come from the germline V gene. The CDR3 protein is CATSDQTRQHTQYF. The CDR3 coding sequence is TGTGCCACCAGTGATCAGACAAGACAGCATACGCAGTATTTT.

Turning to this clone: The sample has other DNA sequences that encode this CDR3 too. The V gene is TRBV25-1, the J gene TRBJ2-5, with no clear D. Germline lookup yields CDR1 MGHDK and CDR2 SYGVNS. This CDR3 comprises 14 residues. V was shortened by 1 base and J by 1 base, with 7 bases between the two germline ends. CDR3 loop: CASSESNSQETQYF. The CDR3 DNA is TGTGCCAGCAGTGAATCGAACAGCCAAGAGACCCAGTACTTC.

The V call is TRBV19, the J call TRBJ1-2; possibly TRBD1 for D (6 bases). V gave up 4 bases and J gave up 4 bases, with 10 bases separating them. Germline CDR1 LNHDA, CDR2 SQIVND (reference sequence). This CDR3 has 13 amino acids. Here the CDR3 DNA reads TGTGCCAGTAGTACAGGGGTTGGCTATGGCTACACCTTC. This sequence encodes CASSTGVGYGYTF.